This entry concerns a single T cell receptor (beta chain). One Seattle source followed patients from active infection through their disease course. CDR1 and CDR2 from the germline V gene are LNHDA and SQIVND (reference sequence). With V trimmed by 6 bases and J by 6 bases, 6 bases remained unmatched. This CDR3 has 13 amino acids. The data are from a study of blood T cell repertoires in COVID-19. Whole-study context: T cells, B-cell-depleted T cells, or PBMCs provided the cDNA or gDNA that served as material.

TCRdb's copy holds only in-frame clones and misses some; the assay was immunoSEQ multiplex PCR. The table records some 350,000 clones, 88% of them present only once. The chain links TRBV19 to TRBJ1-1; 8 bases line up with TRBD1. The sample taken for sequencing was peripheral blood. This clonotype was sampled from a woman aged 70-85 years with COVID-19, enrolled during active disease. The CDR3, as DNA: TGTGCCAGTAGGGACAGGGTCCTCGCTGAAGCTTTCTTT. As protein: CASRDRVLAEAFF.